Following are 21 T cell receptor beta chains from one sample sequenced in a study of blood T cell repertoires in COVID-19. Clones were sequenced by immunoSEQ multiplex PCR, and TCRdb holds only the in-frame ones, with some missing. The sample has 70,000 to 90,000 clones, 88% seen once; the top ten hold roughly 30%. The sample comprised peripheral blood. The source of these receptors is a man aged 45-65 years with acute or convalescent COVID-19.

The gene calls are TRBV29-1 and TRBJ1-3; D might be TRBD1 (5 bases). Trimming left V 5 bases short and J 8 bases short, with 16 bases between. This CDR3 has 13 residues. Germline assignment: CDR1 SQVTM and CDR2 ANQGSEA. CDR3 DNA: TGCAGCGTTAAGACAGCCGGCCGGCACACCATATATTTT. This translates into CSVKTAGRHTIYF.

The genes are TRBV5-4 and TRBJ1-6; no clear D gene. The CDR3 consists of 15 residues. Deletions cut 2 bases from V and 6 bases from J, with 12 bases between. In germline, CDR1 is SGHNT, CDR2 YYREEE (reference sequence). The CDR3, as DNA: TGTGCCAGCAGCTTTGATAAACCGGGTAATTCACCCCTCCACTTT. Amino acids: CASSFDKPGNSPLHF. The full variable domain, completed using reference TRBV5-4 and TRBJ1-6, is ETGVTQSPTHLIKTRGQQVTLRCSSQSGHNTVSWYQQALGQGPQFIFQYYREEENGRGNFPPRFSGLQFPNYSSELNVNALELDDSALYLCASSFDKPGNSPLHFGNGTRLTVT.

The rearrangement links TRBV12-3 or TRBV12-4 to TRBJ2-4, with 7 bases that match TRBD1. This CDR3 has 13 amino acids. V shed 8 bases, J shed 5 bases, and the junction held 6 bases outside the gene matches. The CDR3 DNA reads as TGTGCCAGCTCCAAGGGGACAGAAAACATTCAGTACTTC. Encoded protein: CASSKGTENIQYF.

The gene calls are TRBV6-1 and TRBJ2-1; TRBD2 matches 13 bases. CDR1 is MNHNS, CDR2 SASEGT, per germline. Trimming cost V 1 base and J 4 bases; bases outside gene matches: 7. The CDR3 spans 18 residues. CDR3 sequence: CASSEVWTSGGGYNEQFF. The CDR3, as DNA: TGTGCCAGCAGTGAAGTATGGACTAGCGGGGGTGGGTACAATGAGCAGTTCTTC.

The chain uses TRBV2 and TRBJ2-2; D unresolved. The V end was cut by 1 base, the J end by 7 bases, with 4 bases between. There are 12 residues in the CDR3. CDR1 and CDR2 from the germline V gene are SNHLY and FYNNEI. The chain's CDR3 is CASSEVSGELFF. CDR3 DNA sequence: TGTGCCAGCAGTGAAGTTAGCGGGGAGCTGTTTTTT.

This clone was detected a few times. The J gene is TRBJ1-2, the V gene TRBV7-2; 8 bases agree with TRBD1. Germline V gene data show CDR1 as SGHTA and CDR2 as FQGNSA. Trimming took 2 bases from V and 3 from J; bases not matched to a gene: 5. The CDR3 is made up of 15 amino acids. CDR3 in DNA: TGTGCCAGCAGCTTAATGAGACAGGGGCACTATGGCTACACCTTC. It is translated as CASSLMRQGHYGYTF.

The rearrangement uses TRBV19 and TRBJ2-1; 10 bases are shared with TRBD1. The CDR3 covers 13 residues. Per germline, CDR1 LNHDA and CDR2 SQIVND (reference sequence). After removal of 8 bases from V and 8 bases from J, the junction contained 6 bases not matched to a gene. The CDR3 spells CASGGTGVHEQFF. The CDR3 nucleotides read TGTGCCAGTGGTGGGACAGGGGTGCATGAGCAGTTCTTC.

V usage is TRBV7-9 and J usage is TRBJ1-1; D remains unclear. Germline lookup yields CDR1 SEHNR and CDR2 FQNEAQ (reference sequence). Trimming stripped 1 base from V and 5 bases from J, with 5 bases between. CDR3 size: 12 residues. The CDR3 nucleotides are TGTGCCAGCAGCTTAGGGGCGACTGAAGCTTTCTTT. It encodes CASSLGATEAFF.

In the case of this clone: A junction boundary mismatches the germline segment, possibly from a read error. The genes are TRBV7-7 and TRBJ2-1; 9 bases map to TRBD1. In germline, CDR1 is SSHAT, CDR2 FNYEAQ (reference sequence). The length of the CDR3 is 15 residues. The CDR3 sequence is CASSLRQGAYNEQFF. The DNA of the CDR3 is TGTGCTAGCAGCTTAAGACAGGGGGCCTACAATGAGCAGTTCTTC.

The chain joins TRBV3-1 (or the pseudogene TRBV3-2) to TRBJ1-4; 9 positions match TRBD1. The CDR3 contains 12 residues. V trimming: 4 bases; J trimming: 13 bases; junction bases outside the gene matches: 4. The germline V gene has CDR1 LGHDT and CDR2 YNNKEL (reference sequence). CDR3 protein: CASSRTGGGLFF. The CDR3 nucleotides read TGTGCCAGCAGCCGAACAGGGGGCGGACTGTTTTTT.

This rearrangement joins TRBV5-5 to TRBJ2-7; maybe TRBD1 (6 bases). Germline-derived CDR1 and CDR2 are SGHKS and YYEKEE (reference sequence). Deletions cut 0 bases from V and 2 bases from J, with 21 bases between. The CDR3 covers 18 residues. The CDR3 here is CASSLAGVKTYLTYEQYF. In nucleotides, the CDR3 is TGTGCCAGCAGCTTGGCAGGGGTCAAGACCTACCTCACCTACGAGCAGTACTTC.

The V gene is TRBV7-2, the J gene TRBJ2-2; 7 bases are shared with TRBD1. From germline, CDR1 is SGHTA and CDR2 FQGNSA. V shed 5 bases, J shed 4 bases, and the junction held 4 bases outside the gene matches. The CDR3 covers 14 residues. The CDR3 DNA reads TGTGCCAGCAGCAAACAGGGGATCACCGGGGAGCTGTTTTTT. This encodes CASSKQGITGELFF.

With regard to this clone: Other DNA sequences in the sample encode the same CDR3. The chain combines TRBV20-1 with TRBJ2-7; the D is unclear. The germline CDR1 and CDR2 sequences are DFQATT and SNEGSKA (reference sequence). V was pared by 5 bases and J by 5 bases, with 10 bases between. The CDR3 spans 11 residues. CDR3 nucleotide sequence: TGCAGTGCTTCTAGTGGCCACGAGCAGTACTTC. Protein: CSASSGHEQYF.

The chain employs TRBV11-2 and TRBJ1-2; possibly TRBD1 for D (6 bases). The CDR3 contains 15 residues. The germline V and J ends were trimmed by 0 bases and 5 bases, with 13 bases remaining between them. Germline CDR1 is SGHAT and CDR2 is FQNNGV. The CDR3: CASSLDKGGRYGYTF. CDR3 sequence (DNA): TGTGCCAGCAGCTTAGATAAGGGGGGGCGTTATGGCTACACCTTC.

This chain links TRBV6-5 with TRBJ1-2, with D possibly TRBD1 on 5 matching bases. The V gene lost 7 bases and the J gene lost 7 bases, with 13 bases spanning the gap. The germline V gene encodes CDR1 MNHEY and CDR2 SVGAGI. The CDR3 runs 12 residues. The chain's CDR3 is CASNDRAVGYTF. CDR3 in DNA: TGTGCCAGCAACGACAGAGCTGTTGGCTACACCTTC.

CDR3: CASRLSGTGFIHEQFF. In nucleotides, the CDR3 is TGTGCCAGCAGACTCTCCGGGACAGGGTTTATCCATGAGCAGTTCTTC. The genes are TRBV2 and TRBJ2-1; 9 bases align to TRBD1. Germline CDR1 SNHLY, CDR2 FYNNEI. There are 16 residues in the CDR3. The V segment lost 6 bases and the J segment 8 bases; nucleotides outside the gene matches: 14.

The count of this clone is one. The chain carries TRBV5-1 and TRBJ2-5; 7 bases map to TRBD1. V shed 3 bases, J shed 2 bases, and the junction held 4 bases outside the gene matches. From germline, CDR1 is SGHRS and CDR2 YFSETQ. CDR3 length: 14 amino acids. CDR3 in amino acids: CASSWGQSQETQYF. In nucleotides, the CDR3 is TGCGCCAGCAGCTGGGGACAGTCTCAAGAGACCCAGTACTTC.

The rearrangement joins TRBV6-5 to TRBJ2-7; a weak D match, TRBD2 (6 bases). Per germline, CDR1 MNHEY and CDR2 SVGAGI. CDR3 length: 12 residues. The DNA for the CDR3 is TGTACTTCCAGGCAGGGAGGAAACGAGCAGTACTTC. Its protein is CTSRQGGNEQYF.

J is TRBJ2-1 and V is TRBV9; 13 bases align to TRBD2. The CDR3 is 17 amino acids. Trimming removed 4 bases from V and 12 bases from J; junction bases left unmatched: 16. Germline V gives CDR1 SGDLS, CDR2 YYNGEE. The CDR3 DNA is TGTGCCAGCAGCCCAGGGGGACGGACTAGCGGGGGCGGAGGGCAGTTCTTC. This codes for CASSPGGRTSGGGGQFF.

This chain uses TRBV5-1 with TRBJ1-3; 8 nucleotides agree with TRBD1. This CDR3 is 14 amino acids long. CDR1 and CDR2 from the germline V gene are SGHRS and YFSETQ. V was pared by 4 bases and J by 4 bases, with 4 bases of the junction left unmatched. As DNA, the CDR3 is TGCGCCAGCAGCACCCAGGGGGCCGGAAACACCATATATTTT. This translates into CASSTQGAGNTIYF. Supplemented by reference TRBV5-1 and TRBJ1-3, the full variable domain reads KAGVTQTPRYLIKTRGQQVTLSCSPISGHRSVSWYQQTPGQGLQFLFEYFSETQRNKGNFPGRFSGRQFSNSRSEMNVSTLELGDSALYLCASSTQGAGNTIYFGEGSWLTVV.

The rearrangement joins TRBV3-1 (or the pseudogene TRBV3-2) to TRBJ2-7, with D maybe TRBD1 (6 bases). CDR3 length: 16 residues. The V gene lost 2 bases and the J gene lost 0 bases, with 14 bases spanning the gap. The germline CDR1 and CDR2 sequences are LGHDT and YNNKEL (reference sequence). The CDR3 reads CASSQRGKGGSYEQYF. DNA of the CDR3: TGTGCCAGCAGCCAAAGGGGGAAAGGAGGCTCCTACGAGCAGTACTTC.